This TCR beta chain was observed in a study of monozygotic twins with inflammatory bowel disease. Study findings and constraints: Relative to healthy twins, IBD patients had fewer clonotypes in common with others, a gap that was especially apparent with disease activity.

TCRalpha and TCRbeta cDNA was put through two nested PCRs of around 15 and 9 cycles. With the 5' RACE reads reprocessed, TCRdb shows one record per CDR3 protein and no DNA. The sample totals approximately 400,000 distinct CDR3 sequences. Researchers collected more than 2 ml of blood per donor. To note about this clonotype: The target antigen is unknown.

The CDR3 is 15 amino acids. Germline values: CDR1 SGHTA, CDR2 FQGNSA. Sequencing was performed on blood. The sequence was collected from a human donor with ulcerative colitis or Crohn's disease, or a healthy co-twin of an affected twin (not recorded which). The chain carries TRBV7-2 and TRBJ2-5; TCRdb's D gene call, TRBD2, goes unchecked for lack of DNA. CDR3: CASGSQGLAVSTQYF.